This record covers a single T cell receptor (beta chain). Sequencing used immunoSEQ multiplex PCR; TCRdb keeps in-frame clones, though not all of them. The sample records tens of thousands of clones, approximately 90% being singletons. These data originate in a study of control samples from healthy donors and cancer patients. This TCR was recovered from a man younger than 45 with colorectal cancer. The sample consisted of PBMCs.

CDR3 in amino acids: CASLRAPNEKLFF. The CDR3 nucleotides are TGTGCCAGCTTGAGGGCCCCTAATGAAAAACTGTTTTTT. This rearrangement joins TRBV2 to TRBJ1-4; D remains ambiguous. The CDR3 totals 13 residues. Germline-derived CDR1 and CDR2 are SNHLY and FYNNEI. Trimming shortened V by 8 bases and J by 3 bases, and 10 bases separated the two germline ends.